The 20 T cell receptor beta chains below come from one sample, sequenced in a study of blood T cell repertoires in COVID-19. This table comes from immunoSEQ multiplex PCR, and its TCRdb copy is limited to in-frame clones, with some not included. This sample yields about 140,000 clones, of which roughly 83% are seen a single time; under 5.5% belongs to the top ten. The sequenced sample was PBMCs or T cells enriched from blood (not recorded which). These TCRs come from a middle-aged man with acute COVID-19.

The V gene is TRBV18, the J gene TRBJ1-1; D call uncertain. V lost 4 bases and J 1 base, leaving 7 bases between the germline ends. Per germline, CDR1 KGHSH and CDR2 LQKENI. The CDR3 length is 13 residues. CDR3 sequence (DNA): TGTGCCAGCTCACGGGCAGAGAACACTGAAGCTTTCTTT. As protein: CASSRAENTEAFF.

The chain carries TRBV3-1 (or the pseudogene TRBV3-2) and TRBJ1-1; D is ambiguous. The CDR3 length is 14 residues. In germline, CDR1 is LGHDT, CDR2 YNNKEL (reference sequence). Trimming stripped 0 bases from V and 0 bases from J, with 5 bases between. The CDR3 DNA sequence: TGTGCCAGCAGCCAAGACAGGCTGAACACTGAAGCTTTCTTT. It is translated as CASSQDRLNTEAFF.

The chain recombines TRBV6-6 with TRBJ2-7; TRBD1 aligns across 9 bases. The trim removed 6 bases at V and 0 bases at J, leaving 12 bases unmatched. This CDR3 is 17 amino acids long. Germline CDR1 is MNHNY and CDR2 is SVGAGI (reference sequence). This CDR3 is CASSRASGQGYSYEQYF. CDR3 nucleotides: TGTGCCAGCAGCCGAGCTTCCGGACAGGGGTACTCCTACGAGCAGTACTTC.

The CDR3 reads CASSLASGLSEQYF. CDR3 nucleotides: TGTGCCAGCAGCTTGGCCAGCGGACTCTCCGAGCAGTACTTC. This rearrangement joins TRBV5-4 to TRBJ2-7; maybe TRBD2 (5 bases). Trimming took 0 bases from V and 6 from J, leaving 13 bases between them. Germline V gene sequence: CDR1 SGHNT, CDR2 YYREEE (reference sequence). The CDR3 has 14 residues.

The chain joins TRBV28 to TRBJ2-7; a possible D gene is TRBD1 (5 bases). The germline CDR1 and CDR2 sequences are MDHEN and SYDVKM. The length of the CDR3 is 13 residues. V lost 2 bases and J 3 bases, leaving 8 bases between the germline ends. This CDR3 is CASSLGRGYEQYF. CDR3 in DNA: TGTGCCAGCAGTTTAGGTAGGGGCTACGAGCAGTACTTC.

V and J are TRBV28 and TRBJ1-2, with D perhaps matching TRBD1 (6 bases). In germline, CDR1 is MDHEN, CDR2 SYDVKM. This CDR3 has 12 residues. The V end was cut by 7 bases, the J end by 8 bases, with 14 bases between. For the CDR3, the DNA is TGTGCCAGCATGCAACAGGGCTACGGCTACACCTTC. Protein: CASMQQGYGYTF.

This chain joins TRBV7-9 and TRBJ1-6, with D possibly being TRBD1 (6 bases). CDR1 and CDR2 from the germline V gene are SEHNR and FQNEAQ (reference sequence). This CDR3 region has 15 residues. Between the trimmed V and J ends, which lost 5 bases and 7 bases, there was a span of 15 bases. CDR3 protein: CASSPTGTHNSPLHF. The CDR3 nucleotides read TGTGCCAGCAGCCCGACCGGGACACACAATTCACCCCTCCACTTT. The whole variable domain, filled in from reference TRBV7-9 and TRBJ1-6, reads DTGVSQNPRHKITKRGQNVTFRCDPISEHNRLYWYRQTLGQGPEFLTYFQNEAQLEKSRLLSDRFSAERPKGSFSTLEIQRTEQGDSAMYLCASSPTGTHNSPLHFGNGTRLTVT.

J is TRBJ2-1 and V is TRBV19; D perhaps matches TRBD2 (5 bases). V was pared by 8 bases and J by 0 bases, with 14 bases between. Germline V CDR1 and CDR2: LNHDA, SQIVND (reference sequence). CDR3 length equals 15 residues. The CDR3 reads CASAASGSSYNEQFF. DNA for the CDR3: TGTGCCAGTGCGGCCAGCGGAAGCTCCTACAATGAGCAGTTCTTC.

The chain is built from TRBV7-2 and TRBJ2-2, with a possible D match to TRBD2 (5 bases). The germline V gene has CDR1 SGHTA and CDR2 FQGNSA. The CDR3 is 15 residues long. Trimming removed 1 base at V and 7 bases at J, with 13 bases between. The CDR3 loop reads CASSLEATTFGELFF. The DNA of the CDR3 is TGTGCCAGCAGCTTAGAGGCGACTACGTTCGGGGAGCTGTTTTTT.

The CDR3 DNA is TGTGCCAGCAGTCCCCTCGAGAGCTCCTACGAGCAGTACTTC. It codes for CASSPLESSYEQYF. V and J are TRBV27 and TRBJ2-7, with D hard to call. V was pared by 5 bases and J by 0 bases, with 11 bases between. Germline V lookup: CDR1 MNHEY, CDR2 SMNVEV (reference sequence). The CDR3 length is 14 residues.

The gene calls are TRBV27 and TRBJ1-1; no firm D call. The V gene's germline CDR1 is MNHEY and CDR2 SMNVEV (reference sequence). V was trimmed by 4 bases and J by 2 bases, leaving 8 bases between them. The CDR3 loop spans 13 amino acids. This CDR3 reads CASSWSSNTEAFF. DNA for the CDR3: TGTGCCAGCAGTTGGAGTAGCAACACTGAAGCTTTCTTT.

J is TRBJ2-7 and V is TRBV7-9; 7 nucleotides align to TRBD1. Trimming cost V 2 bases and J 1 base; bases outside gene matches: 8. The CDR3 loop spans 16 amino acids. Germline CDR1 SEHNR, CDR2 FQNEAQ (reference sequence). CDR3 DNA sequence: TGTGCCAGCAGCTTACATCGGGACAGCCGATCCTACGAGCAGTACTTC. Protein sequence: CASSLHRDSRSYEQYF. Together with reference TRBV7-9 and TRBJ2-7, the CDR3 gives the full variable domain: DTGVSQNPRHKITKRGQNVTFRCDPISEHNRLYWYRQTLGQGPEFLTYFQNEAQLEKSRLLSDRFSAERPKGSFSTLEIQRTEQGDSAMYLCASSLHRDSRSYEQYFGPGTRLTVT.

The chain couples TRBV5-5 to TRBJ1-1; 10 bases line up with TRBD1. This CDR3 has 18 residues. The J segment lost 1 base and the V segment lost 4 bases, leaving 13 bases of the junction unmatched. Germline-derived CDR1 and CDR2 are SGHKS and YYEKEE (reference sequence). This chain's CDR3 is CASSLGRGQGLSNTEAFF. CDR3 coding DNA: TGTGCCAGCAGCCTGGGTAGGGGACAGGGGCTATCGAACACTGAAGCTTTCTTT. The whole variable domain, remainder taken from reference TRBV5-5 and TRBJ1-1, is DAGVTQSPTHLIKTRGQQVTLRCSPISGHKSVSWYQQVLGQGPQFIFQYYEKEERGRGNFPDRFSARQFPNYSSELNVNALLLGDSALYLCASSLGRGQGLSNTEAFFGQGTRLTVV.

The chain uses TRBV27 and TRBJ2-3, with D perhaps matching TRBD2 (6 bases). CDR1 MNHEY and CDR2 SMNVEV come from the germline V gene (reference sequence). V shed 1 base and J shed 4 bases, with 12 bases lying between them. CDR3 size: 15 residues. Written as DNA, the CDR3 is TGTGCCAGCAGTTTATTACGGGAGTGGGCAGATACGCAGTATTTT. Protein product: CASSLLREWADTQYF.

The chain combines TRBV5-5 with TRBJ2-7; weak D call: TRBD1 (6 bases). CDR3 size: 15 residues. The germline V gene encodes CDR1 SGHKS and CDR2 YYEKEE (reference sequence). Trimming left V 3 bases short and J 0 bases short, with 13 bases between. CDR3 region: CASSSIQGFSYEQYF. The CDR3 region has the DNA TGTGCCAGCAGCTCGATCCAGGGGTTCTCCTACGAGCAGTACTTC.

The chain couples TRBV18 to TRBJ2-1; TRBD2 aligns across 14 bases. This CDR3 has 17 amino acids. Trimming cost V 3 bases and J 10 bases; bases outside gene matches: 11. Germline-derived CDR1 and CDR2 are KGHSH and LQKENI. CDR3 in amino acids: CASSPGLAGGPLREQFF. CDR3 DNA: TGTGCCAGCTCACCCGGACTAGCGGGAGGCCCTCTCCGAGAGCAGTTCTTC.

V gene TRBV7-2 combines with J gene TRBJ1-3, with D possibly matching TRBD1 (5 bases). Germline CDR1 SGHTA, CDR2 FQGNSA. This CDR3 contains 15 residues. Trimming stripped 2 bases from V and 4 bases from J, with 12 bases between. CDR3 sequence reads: CASSLSRGEGNTIYF. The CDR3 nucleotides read TGTGCCAGCAGCTTATCTCGGGGGGAGGGAAACACCATATATTTT.

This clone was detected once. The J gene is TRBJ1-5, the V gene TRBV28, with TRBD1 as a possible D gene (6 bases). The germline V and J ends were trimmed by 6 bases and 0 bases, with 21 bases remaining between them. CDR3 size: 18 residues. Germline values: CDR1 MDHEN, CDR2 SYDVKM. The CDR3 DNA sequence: TGTGCCAGCAGCCTCCTAGCTTGGGGGCAGTATAGCAATCAGCCCCAGCATTTT. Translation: CASSLLAWGQYSNQPQHF.

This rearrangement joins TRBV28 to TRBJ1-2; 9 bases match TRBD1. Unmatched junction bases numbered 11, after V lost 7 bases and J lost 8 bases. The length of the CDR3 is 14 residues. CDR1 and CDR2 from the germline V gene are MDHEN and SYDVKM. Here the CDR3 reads CASILTGGAGGYTF. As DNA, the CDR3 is TGTGCCAGCATCCTGACAGGGGGTGCAGGCGGCTACACCTTC.

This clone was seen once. The CDR3 loop reads CASSPDREAYEQYF. Written as DNA, the CDR3 is TGTGCCAGCAGTCCCGACAGAGAAGCCTACGAGCAGTACTTC. This chain connects TRBV6-5 to TRBJ2-7, with TRBD1 as a possible D gene (5 bases). The CDR3 covers 14 residues. Germline V gene lookup returns CDR1 MNHEY and CDR2 SVGAGI. The ends were cut back, 5 bases at V and 2 bases at J, with 13 bases in the middle.